The text below deals with one T cell receptor (beta chain). Participants, about 18 to 100 years old, spanned around 25 US areas. Membership in each cohort depended on participant-reported clinical history. From germline, CDR1 is SGHKS and CDR2 YYEKEE (reference sequence). This CDR3 is built from 14 residues. Trimming took 6 bases from V and 8 from J, leaving 17 bases between them. The sample belongs to a study of blood T cell repertoires in COVID-19. Study context: From T cells, B-cell-depleted T cells, or PBMCs came the material, which was cDNA or gDNA.

Per the original methods: Amplification with reference gene primers provided the estimates of nucleated cell counts. Sequencing used immunoSEQ multiplex PCR; TCRdb keeps in-frame clones, though not all of them. The V and J calls and clone size are taken from that table; D and trimming were inferred from the DNA. The sample has around 300,000 clones; around 87% are singletons. The sequenced sample was PBMCs or T cells enriched from blood (not recorded which). This receptor was identified in a woman in her 30s who had recovered from COVID-19. This rearrangement joins TRBV5-5 to TRBJ1-4; tentative D call: TRBD1 (5 bases). CDR3 nucleotides: TGTGCCAGCAACGCGGGGCCGAGGGGAGAAAAACTGTTTTTT. Translated: CASNAGPRGEKLFF.